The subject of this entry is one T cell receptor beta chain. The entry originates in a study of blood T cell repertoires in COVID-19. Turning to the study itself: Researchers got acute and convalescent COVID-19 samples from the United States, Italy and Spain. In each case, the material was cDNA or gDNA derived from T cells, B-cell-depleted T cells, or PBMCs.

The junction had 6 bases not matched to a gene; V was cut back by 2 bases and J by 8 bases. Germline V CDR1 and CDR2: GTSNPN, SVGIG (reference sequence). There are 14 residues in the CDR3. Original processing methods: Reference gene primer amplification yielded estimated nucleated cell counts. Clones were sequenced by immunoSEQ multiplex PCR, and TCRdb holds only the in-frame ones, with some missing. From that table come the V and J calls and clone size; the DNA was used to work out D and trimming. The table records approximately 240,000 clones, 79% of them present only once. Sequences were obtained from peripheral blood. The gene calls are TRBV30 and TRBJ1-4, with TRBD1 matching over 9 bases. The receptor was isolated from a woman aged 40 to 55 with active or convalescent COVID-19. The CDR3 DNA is TGTGCCTGGAGTACCGGGACAGGGTACGAAAAACTGTTTTTT. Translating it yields CAWSTGTGYEKLFF.